The 20 T cell receptor beta chains below were found in one sample sequenced in a study of cytomegalovirus exposure and HLA in healthy donors. Clones were sequenced by immunoSEQ multiplex PCR, and TCRdb holds only the in-frame ones, with some missing. The sample holds some 200,000 clones; 80% to 90% are singletons and the top ten take around an eighth. Sequencing was carried out using PBMCs. The receptors originated from a woman aged 25 to 39 in good health and CMV-seropositive.

V is TRBV2 and J is TRBJ2-5, with D possibly TRBD2 on 6 matching bases. From germline, CDR1 is SNHLY and CDR2 FYNNEI. The CDR3 covers 15 residues. The germline V and J ends were trimmed by 6 bases and 3 bases, with 17 bases remaining between them. CDR3 loop: CASRGGGSQKETQYF. CDR3 in DNA: TGTGCCAGCAGGGGAGGTGGTAGTCAGAAAGAGACCCAGTACTTC. The complete variable domain, with remaining parts taken from reference TRBV2 and TRBJ2-5, reads EPEVTQTPSHQVTQMGQEVILRCVPISNHLYFYWYRQILGQKVEFLVSFYNNEISEKSEIFDDQFSVERPDGSNFTLKIRSTKLEDSAMYFCASRGGGSQKETQYFGPGTRLLVL.

This clone was recorded once. The gene calls are TRBV7-3 and TRBJ1-4; the D gene is possibly TRBD1 (5 bases). Germline CDR1 reads SGHTA; CDR2 reads FQGTGA. The CDR3 is 15 amino acids. Trimming stripped 8 bases from V and 6 bases from J, with 19 bases between. The CDR3, as DNA: TGTGCCAGCGCGAGGGGCGGAGGGAGGGATGAAAAACTGTTTTTT. Translation: CASARGGGRDEKLFF.

This chain uses TRBV6-5 with TRBJ2-2, with D unclear. The V gene lost 6 bases and the J gene lost 7 bases, with 12 bases spanning the gap. CDR3 length: 13 residues. CDR1 and CDR2 (germline): MNHEY, SVGAGI. CDR3 protein: CASSQQEFGELFF. The CDR3 DNA is TGTGCCAGCAGCCAACAAGAATTCGGGGAGCTGTTTTTT.

V usage is TRBV7-9 and J usage is TRBJ1-2, with 11 positions matching TRBD1. Germline lookup yields CDR1 SEHNR and CDR2 FQNEAQ (reference sequence). The CDR3 consists of 18 residues. V was clipped by 5 bases and J by 7 bases; unmatched bases: 18. In DNA form, the CDR3 reads TGTGCCAGCAGCCACGAGAGACCCCGGGACAGGGGGAGCGGTGGCTACACCTTC. Encoded protein: CASSHERPRDRGSGGYTF.

This rearrangement joins TRBV28 to TRBJ2-7, with 8 bases aligning to TRBD1. Germline CDR1 is MDHEN and CDR2 is SYDVKM. The CDR3 sequence is 14 residues long. Trimming cost V 6 bases and J 7 bases; bases outside gene matches: 11. Here the CDR3 DNA reads TGTGCCAGCAGAACCACAGGGGGGACGGGTGAGCAGTACTTC. It encodes CASRTTGGTGEQYF.

The chain combines TRBV9 with TRBJ1-1, with 9 bases matching TRBD1. The CDR3 sequence is 15 residues long. Looked up from germline, CDR1 is SGDLS and CDR2 is YYNGEE. J lost 9 bases, V lost 1 base, and 10 bases had no gene match. The CDR3 DNA sequence: TGTGCCAGCAGCGTAACGGGACAGGGAAATAGCAAAGCTTTCTTT. Residues: CASSVTGQGNSKAFF.

J is TRBJ2-7 and V is TRBV6-1, with 9 positions matching TRBD2. The CDR3 length is 13 residues. Trimming cost V 5 bases and J 5 bases; bases outside gene matches: 4. CDR1 and CDR2 (germline): MNHNS, SASEGT. The CDR3 sequence is CASSPSGTNEQYF. CDR3 nucleotides: TGTGCCAGCAGTCCTAGCGGGACGAACGAGCAGTACTTC.

The chain uses TRBV15 and TRBJ2-7; D may be TRBD2 (5 bases). CDR3 length: 14 residues. Trimming cost V 2 bases and J 5 bases, with 13 bases left between them. CDR1 is LNHNV and CDR2 is YYDKDF in the germline V gene (reference sequence). In DNA form, the CDR3 reads TGTGCCACCAGCAGACCCAGTCAGAGGGACGAGCAGTACTTC. This encodes CATSRPSQRDEQYF.

This clone has just a few counts. The chain is built from TRBV27 and TRBJ2-1; 11 bases line up with TRBD2. Germline values: CDR1 MNHEY, CDR2 SMNVEV (reference sequence). V shed 10 bases, J shed 8 bases, and the junction held 10 bases outside the gene matches. The CDR3 loop spans 14 amino acids. The CDR3 nucleotides read TGTGCCACTTCCGGGACTAGCGGCAACTATGAGCAGTTCTTC. The encoded protein is CATSGTSGNYEQFF.

The V gene is TRBV2, the J gene TRBJ1-3; 9 bases match TRBD1. The CDR3 is made up of 14 amino acids. Looked up from germline, CDR1 is SNHLY and CDR2 is FYNNEI. V lost 6 bases, J lost 3 bases, and 3 bases stayed unmatched. Here the CDR3 reads CASRQGAGGNTIYF. CDR3 DNA sequence: TGTGCCAGCAGACAGGGGGCTGGTGGAAACACCATATATTTT.

The V call is TRBV18, the J call TRBJ2-1; 10 bases match TRBD2. The V gene's germline CDR1 is KGHSH and CDR2 LQKENI. The CDR3 extends over 16 amino acids. The J segment lost 7 bases and the V segment lost 4 bases, leaving 10 bases of the junction unmatched. The CDR3 is CASSQASGRGDNEQFF. CDR3 coding DNA: TGTGCCAGCTCACAAGCAAGCGGGAGGGGGGATAATGAGCAGTTCTTC.

The chain has TRBV27 and TRBJ1-2, with TRBD1 matching over 7 bases. After removal of 1 base from V and 4 bases from J, the junction contained 3 bases not matched to a gene. The CDR3 has 14 amino acids. CDR1 and CDR2 (germline): MNHEY, SMNVEV (reference sequence). Here the CDR3 reads CASSLLGGAYGYTF. CDR3 nucleotides: TGTGCCAGCAGTTTATTAGGGGGCGCCTATGGCTACACCTTC.

J is TRBJ2-6 and V is TRBV28, with TRBD2 identical over 7 bases. V trimming: 2 bases; J trimming: 2 bases; junction bases outside the gene matches: 3. The CDR3 has 16 residues. In germline, CDR1 is MDHEN, CDR2 SYDVKM. CDR3 bases: TGTGCCAGCAGTTTAGATGGGGGGGCTGGGGCCAACGTCCTGACTTTC. It yields the protein CASSLDGGAGANVLTF. The whole variable domain, remainder taken from reference TRBV28 and TRBJ2-6, is DVKVTQSSRYLVKRTGEKVFLECVQDMDHENMFWYRQDPGLGLRLIYFSYDVKMKEKGDIPEGYSVSREKKERFSLILESASTNQTSMYLCASSLDGGAGANVLTFGAGSRLTVL.

About this clone itself: Other nucleotide sequences in the sample specify the same CDR3. The V call is TRBV6-5, the J call TRBJ1-1, with a possible D match to TRBD1 (5 bases). Germline CDR1 reads MNHEY; CDR2 reads SVGAGI. CDR3 size: 13 residues. V was trimmed by 5 bases and J by 1 base, leaving 8 bases between them. CDR3 in DNA: TGTGCCAGCAGTCCCCAGGGGAACACTGAAGCTTTCTTT. Amino acid sequence: CASSPQGNTEAFF.

The chain joins TRBV28 to TRBJ2-5, with D perhaps TRBD1 (8 bases). The CDR3 runs 14 residues. The V gene's germline CDR1 is MDHEN and CDR2 SYDVKM. V shed 7 bases and J shed 5 bases, with 17 bases lying between them. CDR3 sequence reads: CASKMTGEGETQYF. The DNA of the CDR3 is TGTGCCAGCAAGATGACAGGGGAGGGGGAGACCCAGTACTTC.

The rearrangement joins TRBV30 to TRBJ2-7; TRBD2 agrees at 10 bases. The CDR3 length is 15 residues. V lost 2 bases and J lost 0; bases outside the gene matches: 4. Germline CDR1 is GTSNPN and CDR2 is SVGIG (reference sequence). CDR3 sequence: CAWSWGLASSYEQYF. Written as DNA, the CDR3 is TGTGCCTGGAGTTGGGGACTAGCGAGCTCCTACGAGCAGTACTTC.

The chain carries TRBV18 and TRBJ2-3, with TRBD1 matching 9 bases. The CDR3 has 18 residues. Trimming at V came to 3 bases and at J to 2 bases, leaving 12 bases not matched to a gene. The V gene's germline CDR1 is KGHSH and CDR2 LQKENI. CDR3 in DNA: TGTGCCAGCTCACCCAACCCCCAGACAGGGGGAAACACAGATACGCAGTATTTT. Its translation: CASSPNPQTGGNTDTQYF.

V usage is TRBV19 and J usage is TRBJ1-1; 10 bases line up with TRBD1. CDR3 length: 15 residues. The J segment lost 8 bases and the V segment lost 5 bases, leaving 11 bases of the junction unmatched. The germline gives CDR1 LNHDA, CDR2 SQIVND (reference sequence). CDR3 in DNA: TGTGCCAGTAGTCGGACAGGGGGGCTTTCTGGGGAAGCTTTCTTT. Encoded protein: CASSRTGGLSGEAFF.

This sequence joins TRBV5-1 and TRBJ2-3; possible D gene TRBD1, 6 bases. Trimming took off 4 bases at V and 2 bases at J, with 11 bases between the two ends. CDR3 length equals 14 residues. The germline CDR1 and CDR2 sequences are SGHRS and YFSETQ. The CDR3 region has the DNA TGCGCCAGCAGCCTGGACAGCTACACAGATACGCAGTATTTT. Protein sequence: CASSLDSYTDTQYF.

The chain uses TRBV15 and TRBJ1-4, with D possibly being TRBD1 (5 bases). Trimming took 0 bases from V and 4 from J, leaving 9 bases between them. This CDR3 region has 15 residues. CDR1 and CDR2 (germline): LNHNV, YYDKDF (reference sequence). The CDR3 DNA reads as TGTGCCACCAGCAGAGATAAGGGACTTAATGAAAAACTGTTTTTT. This codes for CATSRDKGLNEKLFF.